These 3 T cell receptor beta chains were sequenced from one sample in a study of T cell responses to AZD1222 COVID-19 vaccine. The table came from immunoSEQ multiplex PCR; TCRdb's copy has only in-frame clones and leaves some out. The profile covers about 100,000 clones, with around 90% appearing a single time and more than 1.5% taken by the ten largest. The material was peripheral blood, obtained on day 0 of AZD1222 vaccination. These receptors came from an adult in good health.

This clone was detected only a few times. V is TRBV7-3 and J is TRBJ2-2; the match to TRBD1 covers 7 bases. J gave up 0 bases and V 2 bases, and 0 bases lay outside the gene matches. The CDR3 has 15 residues. The germline gives CDR1 SGHTA, CDR2 FQGTGA. The CDR3 sequence: CASSLQGANTGELFF. CDR3 bases: TGTGCCAGCAGCTTACAGGGGGCGAACACCGGGGAGCTGTTTTTT.

The chain combines TRBV5-6 with TRBJ1-1; TRBD1 might be the D (5 bases). The CDR3 is made up of 15 amino acids. Trimming stripped 7 bases from V and 3 bases from J, with 19 bases between. Germline assignment: CDR1 SGHDT and CDR2 YYEEEE. The CDR3 bases are TGTGCCAGCCAAAATACGGCAGGGCGGGACACTGAAGCTTTCTTT. It yields the protein CASQNTAGRDTEAFF.

A few counts support this clone. The genes are TRBV12-3 or TRBV12-4 and TRBJ2-1; D might be TRBD2 (5 bases). The V gene lost 2 bases and the J gene lost 9 bases, with 8 bases spanning the gap. The CDR3 length is 12 residues. CDR3 region: CASSLMAGEQFF. DNA of the CDR3: TGTGCCAGCAGTTTAATGGCGGGTGAGCAGTTCTTC.